Below, one TCR beta chain is given with its context. Its antigen target is currently unknown. Qualities for individual bases were not recorded, and no much larger clone is one base off. The sample is drawn from a study of blood T cell repertoires in COVID-19 (dated by TCRdb to about 2020). Context from the whole study: The collaborator samples originated in the United States, Italy and Spain and spanned the acute and convalescent phases of COVID-19. Subjects who had been exposed to COVID-19, were actively infected with it, or had recovered from it provided the deeply sampled blood TCRbeta repertoires that made up the dataset. The repertoires were released in a freely available public database intended as a resource for research on the immune response to SARS-CoV-2. Nearly every sample came with metadata listing a de-identified subject ID, COVID-19 status, age in years and sex. Where available, HLA class I and class II types were taken from metadata supplied by the sample provider and were not determined by assay-based typing. The prospective study material was composed of cDNA or gDNA derived from T cells, B-cell-depleted T cells, or PBMCs. Samples were obtained from the ongoing ImmuneRACE study (first 160 participants) and from about 1,300 subjects provided by 6 global collaborators.

TCRbeta CDR3 regions were amplified from genomic DNA using the immunoSEQ Assay, a bias-controlled multiplex PCR. Regarding the original processing steps: The number of nucleated cells in each sample was estimated from the amplification of reference gene primers within the assay. To quantify the absolute abundance of each unique TCRbeta CDR3 rearrangement, sequence reads were collapsed and filtered. For each sample, productive Simpson clonality was calculated as the square root of Simpson's diversity index across productive rearrangements. TCRdb re-hosts the immuneACCESS table, in-frame sequences only. Its copies lack some clones; in the studies checked, an unresolved V gene accounts for under half of them, and the cause for the rest is not known. V, J and clone size are those of that table, while D and trimming were read from the DNA. The sample contains some 240,000 clones, 75% to 85% of them found a single time. The ten largest clones capture approximately 1.3% of the sample.

The paper as a whole reports these results and caveats: The quantity of clinical and demographic metadata differed by source and by participant and was supplied without curation.

Samples from volunteer blood donors who had recovered from COVID-19 were contributed by a second Seattle source. The collaborating institutions used their own protocols to collect whole blood in K2EDTA tubes. For TCRbeta analysis, collaborators shipped samples in one of three forms: frozen whole blood, isolated PBMCs, or DNA extracted from either of those sample types. V was cut back by 7 bases and J by 3 bases, leaving a gap of 13 bases between them. Counted from cysteine to phenylalanine, this CDR3 has 14 amino acids. Only CDR3 DNA remains: 42 bases, in frame from the first base. CDR1 and CDR2 were assigned from the germline V gene as SGHTA and FQGNSA.

This receptor chain uses TRBV7-2 and TRBJ2-1; TRBD1 is possibly the D segment (6 matching bases). Sequenced: peripheral blood. This clonotype was obtained from a woman aged 40 to 50 who had recovered from COVID-19. The DNA sequence is TGTGCCAGCACCCACCGGGACAACTACAATGAGCAGTTCTTC. Translated, this gives CASTHRDNYNEQFF.